This T cell receptor beta chain was captured in a study of identical twins. Findings and limits, study-wide: Those out-of-frame alpha sequences shared by twins showed an excess of low generation probability. In cord blood, abundant beta clonotypes had fewer insertions; memory showed no trend.

V lost 0 bases and J lost 4, with 17 bases in between. The CDR3 length is 16 residues. The V gene's germline CDR1 is SGHDT and CDR2 YYEEEE. One entry per CDR3 protein results from TCRdb running MiXCR on the 5' RACE reads. The sample has under 300,000 distinct CDR3 sequences, over 12% seen once. Details on this clonotype: Its antigen is not identified.

The chain has TRBV5-6 and TRBJ2-7; tentatively, D is TRBD1 (5 bases). The specimen was memory (CD45RO+) T cells sorted from blood. This clonotype was obtained from a woman between 18 and 29 years old in good health. This CDR3 reads CASSLGLSRSGYEQYF. The DNA of the CDR3 is TGTGCCAGCAGCTTGGGGTTGTCGCGGTCAGGGTACGAGCAGTACTTC. Full variable domain (missing parts from reference TRBV5-6 and TRBJ2-7): DAGVTQSPTHLIKTRGQQVTLRCSPKSGHDTVSWYQQALGQGPQFIFQYYEEEERQRGNFPDRFSGHQFPNYSSELNVNALLLGDSALYLCASSLGLSRSGYEQYFGPGTRLTVT.